The TCR beta chain described here comes from a study of T cell clones after liver transplantation. Measured with immunoSEQ multiplex PCR; TCRdb has only the in-frame clones, and not every one. The table shows about 21,000 clones, with 90% to 95% occurring only once. The TCR originated in a human patient who received a liver transplant. Part of the T cells may come from the graft donor. The sequenced sample was CD8+ T cells from blood, obtained about 27 months after liver transplant.

The CDR3 sequence is CASSEDPRVAGGYEQYF. As DNA, the CDR3 is TGCGCCAGCAGTGAGGACCCAAGAGTAGCGGGAGGGTACGAGCAGTACTTC. The chain combines TRBV10-1 with TRBJ2-7; TRBD2 agrees at 11 bases. Trimming removed 2 bases from V and 4 bases from J; junction bases left unmatched: 10. This CDR3 has 17 residues. The germline V gene encodes CDR1 WNHNN and CDR2 SYGVQD (reference sequence).